The present T cell receptor (beta chain) was sequenced within a study of glioma-infiltrating T cells (dated by TCRdb to about 2016). At the level of the whole study: The study sequenced TCR alpha- and beta-chain repertoires from glioma tissue, from non-neoplastic brain tissue and from matched peripheral blood mononuclear cells. To gauge divergence between tissue and blood T-cell populations, every tissue-infiltrating repertoire was compared against the peripheral blood repertoire from the same patient. Three low-grade glioma patients, fewer than 10 primary glioblastoma patients, and three non-glioma patients who contributed non-neoplastic brain tissue made up the paired cohort. Study-level results and caveats: Very few CDR3 sequences were found to be shared between tissue and blood, and this scarcity was attributed to high CDR3 diversity and limited sampling. VJ-independent divergence between tissue and blood was lower than expected in non-neoplastic patients but higher than expected in all gliomas, particularly low-grade gliomas. The group comparisons were based on small numbers of patients: three non-neoplastic, three low-grade glioma and seven to nine glioblastoma patients.

Ten or more counts support this clonotype. Its antigen specificity is not known. Base qualities are not provided; no much larger clone lies one nucleotide away. Inclusive of the bounding cysteine and phenylalanine, the CDR3 is 14 residues long. Only CDR3 DNA remains: 42 bases, in frame from the first base. V is cut by 0 bases and J by 2 bases, and the space between the germline ends is 4 bases. Sequences SGHNT (CDR1) and YENEEA (CDR2) are obtained from the germline V gene. The iRepertoire nested amplicon-rescue multiplex PCR (arm-PCR) platform was used to amplify TCR alpha and beta CDR3 regions from RNA. The input for one-step reverse transcription and amplification was about 85-400 ng of either tissue mRNA or PBMC total RNA. After bead purification, a secondary multiplex PCR added Illumina adapters, and libraries were gel-purified between 200 and 400 bp. Libraries carried internal 6-nucleotide barcodes used for demultiplexing. The libraries were sequenced on an Illumina MiSeq using 2x220 or 2x250 nucleotide paired-end reads. Regarding the original processing steps: Paired reads were merged using FLASH 1.2.11 and aligned with BWA-MEM to the GRCh37 human genome, and TRA and TRB reads were then extracted. For V and J assignment, an IMGT-derived reference of cassette sequences and CDR3 motifs that included pseudogenes was used. Three-frame translation of reads was performed, and productive CDR3s were defined as those with a C...FGXG motif and no stop codons. A clonotype was defined as a unique combination of a V-J cassette pair and a CDR3 amino acid sequence. Reads were filtered by Hamming distance, with the threshold set by the sequence error rate of each sample in mapped regions. In TCRdb, the public reads were trimmed at Q25 with fastp and aligned with MiXCR, with productive beta chains retained. Identical CDR3 proteins give one entry, which carries the most common genes and DNA. TCRdb assigned the V and J calls; the authors' analysis was not used. In all, the sample holds 90,000 to 110,000 distinct CDR3 sequences, and less than 30% of those were seen once. The ten largest clones capture just under 35% of the sample.

This receptor was taken from a human donor with low-grade glioma or glioblastoma, undergoing nonglioma brain surgery, or in good health (not recorded which). Sequencing input: glioma tissue, nonneoplastic brain tissue, or PBMCs (not recorded which). The chain uses TRBV11-3 and TRBJ2-2, with the D gene too uncertain to name. The DNA sequence follows: TGTGCCAGCAGCTTAGATGCTAACACCGGGGAGCTGTTTTTT. The translation is CASSLDANTGELFF.